This is a list of T cell receptor beta chains from one sample in a study of cytomegalovirus exposure and HLA in healthy donors. Using immunoSEQ multiplex PCR, the repertoire was profiled, and TCRdb retains in-frame clones only, with some absent. In the table there are around 150,000 clones, about 80% of which are singletons. The sample taken for sequencing was PBMCs. The receptors were sampled from a female donor in good health and CMV-seronegative. Both conserved end residues are part of each CDR3. Each record gives: clone size, V gene, CDR3 length, J gene, D gene, CDR3 protein. D genes are given only for firm matches. Size is omitted from some rows. Given values are once, few, many or a class for expanded clones.

abundance: -
v_gene: TRBV6-1
len: 14
j_gene: TRBJ1-1
d_gene: -
CDR3aa: CASSELRGLAEAFF

abundance: -
v_gene: TRBV11-2
len: 16
j_gene: TRBJ2-3
d_gene: TRBD2
CDR3aa: CASSEGLAIRTDTQYF

abundance: -
v_gene: TRBV19
len: 15
j_gene: TRBJ2-1
d_gene: -
CDR3aa: CASSDVQRGGNEQFF

abundance: -
v_gene: TRBV5-7
len: 13
j_gene: TRBJ2-7
d_gene: -
CDR3aa: CASSASGTREQYF

abundance: -
v_gene: TRBV6-4
len: 13
j_gene: TRBJ1-5
d_gene: -
CDR3aa: CASSISGNQPQHF

abundance: few
v_gene: TRBV7-9
len: 15
j_gene: TRBJ2-7
d_gene: TRBD2
CDR3aa: CASSFSGGDYYEQYF

abundance: -
v_gene: TRBV27
len: 16
j_gene: TRBJ1-1
d_gene: -
CDR3aa: CASSLLFSAGNVEAFF

abundance: -
v_gene: TRBV2
len: 16
j_gene: TRBJ2-3
d_gene: TRBD2
CDR3aa: CASSPPRAGATDTQYF

abundance: -
v_gene: TRBV6-1
len: 15
j_gene: TRBJ2-1
d_gene: TRBD1
CDR3aa: CASSVGTGVYNEQFF

abundance: -
v_gene: TRBV5-1
len: 17
j_gene: TRBJ1-2
d_gene: -
CDR3aa: CASSLGADSLTNYGYTF

abundance: few
v_gene: TRBV5-1
len: 14
j_gene: TRBJ1-2
d_gene: -
CDR3aa: CASSLDTPNYGYTF

abundance: -
v_gene: TRBV6-1
len: 15
j_gene: TRBJ1-2
d_gene: TRBD1
CDR3aa: CASSDLATGNYGYTF

abundance: once
v_gene: TRBV2
len: 15
j_gene: TRBJ2-3
d_gene: -
CDR3aa: CASRDWGGGTDTQYF

abundance: few
v_gene: TRBV11-2
len: 14
j_gene: TRBJ1-2
d_gene: TRBD1
CDR3aa: CASSETGRNYGYTF

abundance: -
v_gene: TRBV15
len: 16
j_gene: TRBJ1-4
d_gene: -
CDR3aa: CATSRDQGMTNEKLFF

abundance: -
v_gene: TRBV5-4
len: 13
j_gene: TRBJ2-7
d_gene: TRBD1
CDR3aa: CATMGQEIYEQYF

abundance: -
v_gene: TRBV19
len: 16
j_gene: TRBJ2-7
d_gene: TRBD2
CDR3aa: CASSIELAGSSYEQYF

abundance: -
v_gene: TRBV5-6
len: 15
j_gene: TRBJ2-3
d_gene: TRBD1
CDR3aa: CASSLGQLGTDTQYF

abundance: -
v_gene: TRBV5-1
len: 17
j_gene: TRBJ1-2
d_gene: TRBD1
CDR3aa: CASSPTKFDRERNGYTF

abundance: -
v_gene: TRBV19
len: 17
j_gene: TRBJ2-7
d_gene: -
CDR3aa: CASNDPSGAGVRNEQYF

abundance: once
v_gene: TRBV16
len: 15
j_gene: TRBJ1-2
d_gene: TRBD1
CDR3aa: CASSQSSQGAEGYTF

abundance: -
v_gene: TRBV9
len: 16
j_gene: TRBJ1-1
d_gene: -
CDR3aa: CASSQKVAGAHTEAFF

abundance: few
v_gene: TRBV2
len: 14
j_gene: TRBJ1-5
d_gene: -
CDR3aa: CASSEAQFGQPQHF

abundance: -
v_gene: TRBV2
len: 15
j_gene: TRBJ2-3
d_gene: -
CDR3aa: CASSEVGALTDTQYF

abundance: -
v_gene: TRBV10-3
len: 15
j_gene: TRBJ1-2
d_gene: TRBD1
CDR3aa: CAVGEVGQGEAGYTF

abundance: -
v_gene: TRBV2
len: 13
j_gene: TRBJ2-4
d_gene: -
CDR3aa: CASKNEGVNIQYF

abundance: -
v_gene: TRBV5-6
len: 15
j_gene: TRBJ1-1
d_gene: -
CDR3aa: CASSLRWARTTEAFF

abundance: -
v_gene: TRBV7-9
len: 14
j_gene: TRBJ1-1
d_gene: TRBD1
CDR3aa: CASRTGVAPTEAFF

abundance: once
v_gene: TRBV6-1
len: 16
j_gene: TRBJ1-4
d_gene: -
CDR3aa: CASSELLGGPNEKLFF

abundance: -
v_gene: TRBV7-8
len: 15
j_gene: TRBJ1-4
d_gene: -
CDR3aa: CASSVPGTTGEKLFF

abundance: -
v_gene: TRBV7-8
len: 15
j_gene: TRBJ2-1
d_gene: TRBD2
CDR3aa: CASSIEGLPNNEQFF

abundance: -
v_gene: TRBV7-6
len: 16
j_gene: TRBJ2-2
d_gene: -
CDR3aa: CASSFPKGGNTGELFF

abundance: -
v_gene: TRBV7-3
len: 15
j_gene: TRBJ2-1
d_gene: -
CDR3aa: CASSLKVSSYNEQFF

abundance: few
v_gene: TRBV2
len: 12
j_gene: TRBJ2-7
d_gene: -
CDR3aa: CASRPQGSEQYF

abundance: once
v_gene: TRBV5-6
len: 13
j_gene: TRBJ2-7
d_gene: TRBD1
CDR3aa: CASSPGQTYEQYF